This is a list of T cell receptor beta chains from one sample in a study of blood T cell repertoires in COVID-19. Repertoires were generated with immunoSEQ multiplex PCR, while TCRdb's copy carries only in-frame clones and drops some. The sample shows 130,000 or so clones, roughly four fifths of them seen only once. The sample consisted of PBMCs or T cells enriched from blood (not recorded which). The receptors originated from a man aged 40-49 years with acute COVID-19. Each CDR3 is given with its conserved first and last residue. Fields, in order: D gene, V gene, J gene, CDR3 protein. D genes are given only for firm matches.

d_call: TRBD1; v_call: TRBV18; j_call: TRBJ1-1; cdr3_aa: CASGQGMDTEAFF
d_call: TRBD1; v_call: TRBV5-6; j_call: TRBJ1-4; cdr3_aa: CASSSRQGAEEKLFF
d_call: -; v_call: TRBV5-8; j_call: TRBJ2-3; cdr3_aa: CASSLGGLGSTDTQYF
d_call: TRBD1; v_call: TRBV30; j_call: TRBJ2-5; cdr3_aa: CAWSLGTGGRETQYF
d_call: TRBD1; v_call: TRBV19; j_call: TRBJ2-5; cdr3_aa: CATRTGGFGETQYF
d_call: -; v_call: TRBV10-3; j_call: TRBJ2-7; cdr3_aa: CAITRGNEQYF
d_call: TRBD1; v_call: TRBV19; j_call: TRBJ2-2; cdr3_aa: CASSRGQGARDGELFF
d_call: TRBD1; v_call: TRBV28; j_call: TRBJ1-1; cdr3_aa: CASRPGQGTEAFF
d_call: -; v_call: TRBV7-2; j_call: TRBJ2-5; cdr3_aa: CASSLPTGQETQYF
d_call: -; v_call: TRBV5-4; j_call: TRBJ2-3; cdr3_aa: CASSFGSTDTQYF
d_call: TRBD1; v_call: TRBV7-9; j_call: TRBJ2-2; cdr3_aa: CASSSAPGQGATGELFF
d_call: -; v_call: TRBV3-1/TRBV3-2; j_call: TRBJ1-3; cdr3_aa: CASSQDGVGAGNTIYF
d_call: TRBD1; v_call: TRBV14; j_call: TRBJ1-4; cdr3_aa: CASSQIRGQEKLFF
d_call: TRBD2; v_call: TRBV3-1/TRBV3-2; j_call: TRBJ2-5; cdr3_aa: CASSHLTGTTQETQYF
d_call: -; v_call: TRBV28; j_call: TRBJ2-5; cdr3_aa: CASSLAGKIEGETQYF
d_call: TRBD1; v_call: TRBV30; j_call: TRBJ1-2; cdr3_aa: CAWMGLTGQINYGYTF
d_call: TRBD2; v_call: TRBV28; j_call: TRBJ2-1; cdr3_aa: CASSLASGSNEQFF
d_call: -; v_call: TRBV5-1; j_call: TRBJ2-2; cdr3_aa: CASSVGGNTGELFF
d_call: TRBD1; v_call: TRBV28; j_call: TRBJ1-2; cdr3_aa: CASSFGTVQYGYTF
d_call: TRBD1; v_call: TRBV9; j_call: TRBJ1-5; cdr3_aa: CASSQTGDQPQHF
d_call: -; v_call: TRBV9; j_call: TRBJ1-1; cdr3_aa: CASSVETGSEAFF
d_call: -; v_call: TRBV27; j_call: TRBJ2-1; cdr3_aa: CASSPRSYNEQFF
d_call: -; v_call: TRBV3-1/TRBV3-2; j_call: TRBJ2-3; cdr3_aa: CASSHLILELTDTQYF
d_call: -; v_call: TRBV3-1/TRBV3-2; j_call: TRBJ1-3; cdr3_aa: CASSQVPSSGNTIYF
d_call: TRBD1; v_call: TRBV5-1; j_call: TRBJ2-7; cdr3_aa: CASSLQGAREQYF
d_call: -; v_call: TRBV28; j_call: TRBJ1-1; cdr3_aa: CATRVGRTEAFF
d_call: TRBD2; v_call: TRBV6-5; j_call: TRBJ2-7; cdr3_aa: CASSPGTSGRGEQYF
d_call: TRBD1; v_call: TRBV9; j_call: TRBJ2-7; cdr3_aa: CASSVSTGGLSYEQYF
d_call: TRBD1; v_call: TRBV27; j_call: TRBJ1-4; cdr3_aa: CASSQGQGLEKLFF
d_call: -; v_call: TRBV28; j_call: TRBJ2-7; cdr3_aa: CASNPFYPAGEQYF
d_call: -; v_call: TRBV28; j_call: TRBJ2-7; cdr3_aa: CASGSQGYEQYF
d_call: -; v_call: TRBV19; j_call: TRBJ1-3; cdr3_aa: CASSMQASGNTIYF
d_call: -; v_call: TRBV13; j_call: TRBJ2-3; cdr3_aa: CASAVGPTDTQYF
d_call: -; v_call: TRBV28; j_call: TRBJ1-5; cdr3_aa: CASSSFNAQPQHF
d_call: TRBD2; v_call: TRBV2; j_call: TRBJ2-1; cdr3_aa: CASSEAQMVTSGSYEQFF
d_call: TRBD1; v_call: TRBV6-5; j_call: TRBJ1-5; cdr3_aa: CASSYSDRAQPQHF
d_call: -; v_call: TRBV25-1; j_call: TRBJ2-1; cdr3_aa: CASSELNSNNEQFF
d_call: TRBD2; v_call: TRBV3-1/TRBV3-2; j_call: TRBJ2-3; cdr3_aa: CASSPSAASGISDTQYF
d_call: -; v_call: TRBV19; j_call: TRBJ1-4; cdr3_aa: CASSPDWATNEKLFF
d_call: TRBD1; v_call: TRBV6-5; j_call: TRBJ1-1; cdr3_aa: CASSSMSGGAAAFF
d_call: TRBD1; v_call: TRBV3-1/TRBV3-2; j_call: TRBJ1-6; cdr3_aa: CASSQGVGGESPLHF
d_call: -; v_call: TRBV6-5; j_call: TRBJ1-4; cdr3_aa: CASTGESNEKLFF
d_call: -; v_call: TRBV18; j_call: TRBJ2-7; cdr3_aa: CASSPPKTIDEQYF
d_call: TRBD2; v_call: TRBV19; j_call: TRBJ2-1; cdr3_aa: CASIGLAGGPYNEQFF